These 30 T cell receptor beta chains came from one sample sequenced in a study of cytomegalovirus exposure and HLA in healthy donors. Amplification used 60 Vbeta primers and 13 Jbeta primers. Generated by immunoSEQ multiplex PCR, the TCRdb table keeps only in-frame clones and is missing some. The data hold roughly 190,000 clones, with roughly four fifths observed a single time. The sample taken for sequencing was PBMCs. These receptors originate from a woman in her twenties or thirties in good health and CMV-seropositive.

This clone was found once. The chain uses TRBV19 and TRBJ2-2, with 10 bases lining up with TRBD2. The CDR3 spans 15 residues. Per germline, CDR1 LNHDA and CDR2 SQIVND (reference sequence). V trimming: 5 bases; J trimming: 7 bases; junction bases outside the gene matches: 7. CDR3 coding DNA: TGTGCCAGTAGTCCAACTAGCGGGAAAATCGGGGAGCTGTTTTTT. It is translated as CASSPTSGKIGELFF.

This clone showed up just once. The rearrangement uses TRBV6-1 and TRBJ1-2; a possible D gene is TRBD1 (5 bases). Between the trimmed V and J ends, which lost 3 bases and 0 bases, there was a span of 14 bases. Germline-derived CDR1 and CDR2 are MNHNS and SASEGT. CDR3 length equals 16 residues. CDR3 residues: CASSDDQAGPNYGYTF. Written as DNA, the CDR3 is TGTGCCAGCAGTGATGACCAGGCAGGGCCTAACTATGGCTACACCTTC.

The chain uses TRBV2 and TRBJ1-5, with TRBD1 matching over 9 bases. This CDR3 spans 15 amino acids. Unmatched junction bases numbered 6, after V lost 5 bases and J lost 4 bases. Germline values: CDR1 SNHLY, CDR2 FYNNEI. CDR3 nucleotides: TGTGCCAGCAGTACCGGGACAGGGACAAATCAGCCCCAGCATTTT. Translating gives CASSTGTGTNQPQHF.

The table lists this clone with a count of one. This chain links TRBV28 with TRBJ1-2; TRBD1 aligns across 7 bases. There are 12 residues in the CDR3. Germline lookup yields CDR1 MDHEN and CDR2 SYDVKM. The V gene end was trimmed by 7 bases and the J gene end by 4 bases; junction bases not matched to a gene: 3. CDR3 nucleotide sequence: TGTGCCAGCACGGGACAGCCCTATGGCTACACCTTC. Its translation: CASTGQPYGYTF.

This clone was seen only once. V usage is TRBV27 and J usage is TRBJ2-3; 8 bases align to TRBD1. The germline gives CDR1 MNHEY, CDR2 SMNVEV (reference sequence). CDR3 length: 17 amino acids. Losses at the gene ends were 4 bases for V and 5 bases for J; bases not matched to a gene: 14. Here the CDR3 DNA reads TGTGCCAGCAGTTATCTCCTGGACAGGGCCCGTGGAGATACGCAGTATTTT. This encodes CASSYLLDRARGDTQYF.

V and J are TRBV18 and TRBJ1-2; weak D call: TRBD1 (5 bases). CDR1 and CDR2 from the germline V gene are KGHSH and LQKENI. V lost 2 bases and J lost 2, with 9 bases in between. This CDR3 spans 14 amino acids. CDR3 sequence reads: CASSPSDRNYGYTF. The CDR3, as DNA: TGTGCCAGCTCACCATCCGACAGAAACTATGGCTACACCTTC. Variable domain in full (rest from reference TRBV18 and TRBJ1-2): NAGVMQNPRHLVRRRGQEARLRCSPMKGHSHVYWYRQLPEEGLKFMVYLQKENIIDESGMPKERFSAEFPKEGPSILRIQQVVRGDSAAYFCASSPSDRNYGYTFGSGTRLTVV.

This rearrangement joins TRBV27 to TRBJ2-7; a weak D match, TRBD1 (6 bases). The CDR3 runs to 13 residues. Germline V gene data show CDR1 as MNHEY and CDR2 as SMNVEV (reference sequence). V shed 5 bases and J shed 7 bases, with 15 bases lying between them. CDR3: CASSTDRSGEQYF. In DNA, the CDR3 is TGTGCCAGCAGTACGGACAGATCGGGGGAGCAGTACTTC.

The gene calls are TRBV6-4 and TRBJ1-6; no clear D. Germline lookup yields CDR1 MRHNA and CDR2 SNTAGT. The CDR3 totals 15 residues. V gave up 3 bases and J gave up 1 base, with 7 bases separating them. The CDR3 sequence: CASSEGRSYNSPLHF. The CDR3 region has the DNA TGTGCCAGCAGTGAAGGGAGGTCCTATAATTCACCCCTCCACTTT.

This clone was seen only once. Other DNA sequences in this specimen translate into the identical CDR3. V gene TRBV6-5 combines with J gene TRBJ2-3, with TRBD2 identical over 10 bases. The CDR3 spans 13 residues. Per germline, CDR1 MNHEY and CDR2 SVGAGI. The CDR3 bases are TGTGCTAGCGGGACTAGCGCCACAGATACGCAGTATTTT. Its protein is CASGTSATDTQYF.

CDR3 region: CASSKALGGISEKLFF. As DNA, the CDR3 is TGTGCCAGCAGCAAAGCGCTTGGGGGCATCAGCGAAAAACTGTTTTTT. V usage is TRBV21-1 and J usage is TRBJ1-4; the table calls TRBD1, which could not be checked here. TRBV21-1 is listed as a pseudogene. CDR3 size: 16 residues.

The chain joins TRBV7-2 to TRBJ2-1, with D possibly matching TRBD2 (8 bases). CDR3 size: 14 residues. Germline V gene data show CDR1 as SGHTA and CDR2 as FQGNSA. The V end was cut by 5 bases, the J end by 12 bases, with 20 bases between. In DNA form, the CDR3 reads TGTGCCAGCAGCCTGACAGGGACCAGCGGGGGGCAGTTCTTC. Encoded protein: CASSLTGTSGGQFF.

V usage is TRBV5-1 and J usage is TRBJ2-7; 7 nucleotides line up with TRBD2. The germline V gene has CDR1 SGHRS and CDR2 YFSETQ. The CDR3 totals 14 residues. After removal of 2 bases from V and 0 bases from J, the junction contained 2 bases not matched to a gene. CDR3 loop: CASSFQRGSYEQYF. The DNA of the CDR3 is TGCGCCAGCAGCTTCCAGCGGGGCTCCTACGAGCAGTACTTC.

For this clone: One end of the junction is discordant with germline, which a read error may explain. This chain links TRBV7-9 with TRBJ2-7; 8 nucleotides line up with TRBD2. Germline lookup yields CDR1 SEHNR and CDR2 FQNEAQ (reference sequence). The CDR3 runs 16 residues. The CDR3 nucleotides read TGTTCCAGCAGCCCCCTATCAAGCGGGAGCACTTACGAGCAGTACTTC. Protein sequence: CSSSPLSSGSTYEQYF.

The chain carries TRBV28 and TRBJ2-3; tentative D call: TRBD2 (6 bases). V was shortened by 5 bases and J by 2 bases, with 14 bases between the two germline ends. CDR1 and CDR2 from the germline V gene are MDHEN and SYDVKM. The CDR3 spans 15 residues. CDR3 sequence (DNA): TGTGCCAGCAGTGCTACTAGCTTAAACACAGATACGCAGTATTTT. Translation: CASSATSLNTDTQYF.

This clone was detected only once. The junction differs from germline at one of its ends, possibly a read error. The chain employs TRBV7-9 and TRBJ1-4, with a tentative D call TRBD1 (5 bases). Germline V CDR1 and CDR2: SEHNR, FQNEAQ (reference sequence). The length of the CDR3 is 12 residues. The CDR3 coding sequence is TGTTCCAGCAGCTTAAGGGGTGAAAAACTGTTTTTT. Translation gives CSSSLRGEKLFF.

This clone was observed many times. The rearrangement joins TRBV27 to TRBJ2-3, with 7 bases fitting TRBD2. The V gene end was trimmed by 4 bases and the J gene end by 3 bases; junction bases not matched to a gene: 4. The CDR3 length is 14 residues. Germline V gene sequence: CDR1 MNHEY, CDR2 SMNVEV (reference sequence). The CDR3, as DNA: TGTGCCAGCAGTTGGACTAGTGGTACAGATACGCAGTATTTT. Protein product: CASSWTSGTDTQYF.

The V and J genes are TRBV28 and TRBJ2-7, with 12 bases aligning to TRBD2. Per germline, CDR1 MDHEN and CDR2 SYDVKM. The length of the CDR3 is 15 residues. The ends lost 2 bases at V and 6 bases at J; junction bases unmatched: 5. This CDR3 reads CASSLLAGGPVEQYF. The CDR3 bases are TGTGCCAGCAGTTTACTAGCGGGAGGGCCGGTCGAGCAGTACTTC.

The V call is TRBV6-1, the J call TRBJ1-2; tentative D call: TRBD1 (6 bases). The CDR3 loop spans 15 amino acids. Trimming took off 6 bases at V and 7 bases at J, with 21 bases between the two ends. Germline assignment: CDR1 MNHNS and CDR2 SASEGT. CDR3 sequence: CASRLQGTQRGGYTF. CDR3 nucleotides: TGTGCCAGCAGACTACAGGGCACCCAGAGAGGTGGCTACACCTTC.

This chain uses TRBV29-1 with TRBJ2-2; the match to TRBD1 covers 7 bases. Germline values: CDR1 SQVTM, CDR2 ANQGSEA. CDR3 size: 12 residues. Germline trimming cut 5 bases from V and 5 bases from J; bases unmatched to any gene: 2. The CDR3 nucleotides read TGCAGCGTTACCAGGGGGACCGGGGAGCTGTTTTTT. This codes for CSVTRGTGELFF.

For this clone: The junction and the germline gene differ at one end; a read error may be behind it. The chain couples TRBV7-9 to TRBJ1-1; no definite D call. The CDR3 covers 16 residues. CDR1 SEHNR and CDR2 FQNEAQ come from the germline V gene (reference sequence). This CDR3 reads CSSSPRRRERDTEAFF. In DNA form, the CDR3 reads TGTTCCAGCAGCCCGCGCAGAAGGGAGAGAGACACTGAAGCTTTCTTT.

The chain links TRBV7-9 to TRBJ1-4, with 7 bases fitting TRBD1. The length of the CDR3 is 16 residues. V was pared by 5 bases and J by 3 bases, with 9 bases of the junction left unmatched. CDR1 is SEHNR, CDR2 FQNEAQ, per germline (reference sequence). DNA of the CDR3: TGTGCCAGCAGCCGGTTCGACAGGGCGGCTAATGAAAAACTGTTTTTT. This codes for CASSRFDRAANEKLFF.

The chain combines TRBV27 with TRBJ2-1; possible D gene TRBD1, 8 bases. The V and J ends lost 5 bases and 2 bases respectively, with 13 bases between them. The CDR3 is 15 amino acids. CDR1 is MNHEY and CDR2 is SMNVEV in the germline V gene (reference sequence). CDR3 coding DNA: TGTGCCAGCAGTCGGGGGGACAGGCCCTACAATGAGCAGTTCTTC. Residues: CASSRGDRPYNEQFF.

The chain recombines TRBV28 with TRBJ1-2, with TRBD1 matching 8 bases. V dropped 6 bases and J dropped 4; count of bases not matched to a gene: 7. CDR1 is MDHEN and CDR2 is SYDVKM in the germline V gene. CDR3 size: 14 residues. This CDR3 is CASSPTGTGYGYTF. CDR3 bases: TGTGCCAGCAGCCCTACGGGGACAGGCTATGGCTACACCTTC.

The rearrangement joins TRBV6-5 to TRBJ1-2; D is ambiguous. Trimming pared 6 bases from V and 5 bases from J, leaving 19 bases between. CDR3 length equals 15 residues. Germline V gene lookup returns CDR1 MNHEY and CDR2 SVGAGI. CDR3 sequence reads: CASSANTLNRYGYTF. DNA for the CDR3: TGTGCCAGCAGCGCCAACACGCTCAACCGTTATGGCTACACCTTC.

The chain's CDR3 is CASSPTNRVNTEAFF. Written as DNA, the CDR3 is TGTGCCAGCTCACCAACGAACAGAGTGAACACTGAAGCTTTCTTT. This sequence joins TRBV18 and TRBJ1-1; no reliable D call. The ends were cut back, 2 bases at V and 0 bases at J, with 10 bases in the middle. The CDR3 has 15 residues. Germline assignment: CDR1 KGHSH and CDR2 LQKENI.

V usage is TRBV5-1 and J usage is TRBJ2-3, with TRBD2 identical over 10 bases. The CDR3 contains 16 residues. J gave up 1 base and V 4 bases, and 6 bases lay outside the gene matches. CDR1 is SGHRS and CDR2 is YFSETQ in the germline V gene. Written as DNA, the CDR3 is TGCGCCAGCAGCCTGCTAGCGGGAGTGGGCACAGATACGCAGTATTTT. Translated: CASSLLAGVGTDTQYF.

The gene calls are TRBV6-1 and TRBJ1-1, with TRBD1 as a possible D gene (6 bases). The CDR3 covers 15 residues. Trimming pared 3 bases from V and 6 bases from J, leaving 17 bases between. The germline gives CDR1 MNHNS, CDR2 SASEGT. The CDR3 loop reads CASSEAGAPRAEAFF. DNA for the CDR3: TGTGCCAGCAGTGAGGCGGGGGCCCCTAGAGCTGAAGCTTTCTTT.

This clone was seen more than once but under ten times. The chain combines TRBV7-2 with TRBJ1-2, with 9 bases aligning to TRBD1. There are 15 residues in the CDR3. In germline, CDR1 is SGHTA, CDR2 FQGNSA. J gave up 7 bases and V 5 bases, and 11 bases lay outside the gene matches. The CDR3 here is CASSPGTGLQGGYTF. The CDR3 DNA follows: TGTGCCAGCAGCCCCGGGACAGGGCTTCAAGGTGGCTACACCTTC. The entire variable domain, with the rest obtained from reference TRBV7-2 and TRBJ1-2, is as follows: GAGVSQSPSNKVTEKGKDVELRCDPISGHTALYWYRQSLGQGLEFLIYFQGNSAPDKSGLPSDRFSAERTGGSVSTLTIQRTQQEDSAVYLCASSPGTGLQGGYTFGSGTRLTVV.

V is TRBV7-9 and J is TRBJ2-2; 7 nucleotides match TRBD1. CDR3 size: 12 residues. Germline values: CDR1 SEHNR, CDR2 FQNEAQ (reference sequence). J gave up 6 bases and V 6 bases, and 1 base lay outside the gene matches. CDR3 DNA: TGTGCCAGCAGGACAGGGCCCGGGGAGCTGTTTTTT. This sequence encodes CASRTGPGELFF.

This clone has a single count. The junction differs from germline at one of its ends, possibly a read error. Other nucleotide sequences from this sample produce the same CDR3. The gene calls are TRBV7-7 and TRBJ2-5; D is perhaps TRBD2 (5 bases). Looked up from germline, CDR1 is SSHAT and CDR2 is FNYEAQ (reference sequence). The CDR3 loop spans 13 amino acids. The DNA for the CDR3 is TGTGCTAGCAGCTTTCGACTACAGGAGACCCAGTACTTC. This encodes CASSFRLQETQYF. Complete variable domain (other parts from reference TRBV7-7 and TRBJ2-5): GAGVSQSPRYKVTKRGQDVTLRCDPISSHATLYWYQQALGQGPEFLTYFNYEAQPDKSGLPSDRFSAERPEGSISTLTIQRTEQRDSAMYRCASSFRLQETQYFGPGTRLLVL.